The 17 T cell receptor beta chains listed next were all sequenced from one sample in a study of blood T cell repertoires in COVID-19. Sequencing was performed with immunoSEQ multiplex PCR; in TCRdb, only in-frame clones are kept and a portion is missing. The data hold about 41,000 clones, with around nine tenths observed a single time. The sample comprised peripheral blood. These TCRs come from a human donor in a cohort sampled during active COVID-19.

The count of this clone is one. The chain combines TRBV5-6 with TRBJ1-2; 10 bases fit TRBD1. The CDR3 totals 15 residues. V lost 0 bases, J lost 7 bases, and 6 bases stayed unmatched. Germline V gene lookup returns CDR1 SGHDT and CDR2 YYEEEE. CDR3 amino acids: CASSLVDRDRGGYTF. The DNA of the CDR3 is TGTGCCAGCAGCTTGGTTGACCGGGACAGGGGTGGCTACACCTTC.

The chain is built from TRBV6-7 and TRBJ2-7; 15 bases align to TRBD2. TRBV6-7 is an ORF, with its function uncertain. CDR3 length equals 20 residues. Trimming cost V 4 bases and J 1 base; bases outside gene matches: 14. DNA of the CDR3: TGTGCCAGCAGTTTCCTACCGGGACTAGCGGGAGGCACCATTTCCTACGAGCAGTACTTC. Translation gives CASSFLPGLAGGTISYEQYF.

The V gene is TRBV30, the J gene TRBJ1-2, with TRBD1 matching over 10 bases. This CDR3 comprises 15 residues. V shed 3 bases and J 4 bases; nucleotides not matched to a gene: 8. The germline V gene has CDR1 GTSNPN and CDR2 SVGIG (reference sequence). The CDR3 nucleotides read TGTGCCTGGAGGCGACAGGGGGCGCATGGCTATGGCTACACCTTC. This codes for CAWRRQGAHGYGYTF.

This clone has a handful of counts. V gene TRBV15 combines with J gene TRBJ2-1; 7 nucleotides align to TRBD1. The CDR3 totals 16 residues. The trim removed 0 bases at V and 6 bases at J, leaving 8 bases unmatched. CDR1 is LNHNV, CDR2 YYDKDF, per germline (reference sequence). The CDR3 here is CATSRDRLAGGNEQFF. The CDR3 DNA is TGTGCCACCAGCAGAGATCGCCTGGCAGGGGGCAATGAGCAGTTCTTC.

This chain joins TRBV28 and TRBJ1-2, with D possibly matching TRBD1 (5 bases). The V gene's germline CDR1 is MDHEN and CDR2 SYDVKM. V was pared by 6 bases and J by 4 bases, with 9 bases between. The CDR3 has 12 amino acids. CDR3 sequence (DNA): TGTGCCAGCAGACCTGACAGCTATGGCTACACCTTC. It specifies CASRPDSYGYTF.

The chain has TRBV2 and TRBJ2-6; 11 bases are shared with TRBD1. The germline gives CDR1 SNHLY, CDR2 FYNNEI. J was trimmed by 2 bases and V by 6 bases; bases with no gene match: 6. The CDR3 consists of 17 residues. The CDR3, as DNA: TGTGCCAGCAGCCCGGGACAGGGGGTCCCTGGGGCCAACGTCCTGACTTTC. It yields the protein CASSPGQGVPGANVLTF.

The V and J genes are TRBV30 and TRBJ2-7; weak D call: TRBD1 (6 bases). V was clipped by 2 bases and J by 6 bases, with 14 bases between them. The CDR3 is 13 residues long. Germline-derived CDR1 and CDR2 are GTSNPN and SVGIG (reference sequence). CDR3 DNA: TGTGCCTGGAGTTTCTCAGGGGTAGGCGAGCAGTACTTC. Amino acid sequence: CAWSFSGVGEQYF.

The CDR3 reads CATSEAVGEQYF. The DNA of the CDR3 is TGTGCCACCAGTGAAGCGGTGGGCGAGCAGTACTTC. The chain is built from TRBV24-1 and TRBJ2-7; possibly TRBD2 for D (5 bases). V was cut by 4 bases and J by 6 bases, with 9 bases left in between. The CDR3 consists of 12 residues. Germline assignment: CDR1 KGHDR and CDR2 SFDVKD.

This chain joins TRBV7-2 and TRBJ2-7, with TRBD2 matching over 8 bases. CDR3 length equals 14 residues. V lost 5 bases and J lost 2; bases outside the gene matches: 5. Germline V gives CDR1 SGHTA, CDR2 FQGNSA. CDR3 residues: CASSLTSGPYEQYF. The CDR3 bases are TGTGCCAGCAGCCTCACTAGCGGCCCCTACGAGCAGTACTTC.

The chain couples TRBV28 to TRBJ2-7; no definite D call. The CDR3 runs 14 residues. The V end was cut by 4 bases, the J end by 4 bases, with 14 bases between. Germline assignment: CDR1 MDHEN and CDR2 SYDVKM. CDR3 region: CASSSASAQYEQYF. DNA for the CDR3: TGTGCCAGCAGTTCAGCGAGCGCCCAATACGAGCAGTACTTC.

This clone was observed a single time. This sequence joins TRBV19 and TRBJ2-3; D not certain. Germline CDR1 is LNHDA and CDR2 is SQIVND (reference sequence). The CDR3 has 16 amino acids. The V end was cut by 1 base, the J end by 1 base, with 12 bases between. The CDR3 nucleotides are TGTGCCAGTAGTATAGGGGCAAACCGACGCACAGATACGCAGTATTTT. Its protein product is CASSIGANRRTDTQYF.

The chain couples TRBV27 to TRBJ2-1; 8 bases line up with TRBD1. Per the germline V gene, CDR1 is MNHEY and CDR2 is SMNVEV (reference sequence). The V and J ends lost 6 bases and 3 bases, in that order; junction bases with no gene match: 10. The CDR3 has 16 amino acids. The CDR3 loop is CASSRQGPNHYNEQFF. DNA of the CDR3: TGTGCCAGCAGCAGACAGGGGCCAAATCACTACAATGAGCAGTTCTTC.

The chain has TRBV6-5 and TRBJ1-2; 7 nucleotides line up with TRBD1. With V trimmed by 2 bases and J by 5 bases, 2 bases remained unmatched. The CDR3 contains 13 residues. Germline V lookup: CDR1 MNHEY, CDR2 SVGAGI. The CDR3 DNA reads TGTGCCAGCAGTTACGACAGGGTTTATGGCTACACCTTC. Residues: CASSYDRVYGYTF.

The gene calls are TRBV28 and TRBJ1-6, with D unclear. The CDR3 is made up of 17 amino acids. The germline V and J ends were trimmed by 6 bases and 9 bases, with 24 bases remaining between them. Germline-derived CDR1 and CDR2 are MDHEN and SYDVKM. CDR3 sequence reads: CASRTLPLGVGSSPLHF. The CDR3 region has the DNA TGTGCCAGCAGGACTCTCCCTCTCGGGGTAGGAAGTTCACCCCTCCACTTT. Together with reference TRBV28 and TRBJ1-6, the CDR3 gives the full variable domain: DVKVTQSSRYLVKRTGEKVFLECVQDMDHENMFWYRQDPGLGLRLIYFSYDVKMKEKGDIPEGYSVSREKKERFSLILESASTNQTSMYLCASRTLPLGVGSSPLHFGNGTRLTVT.

The rearrangement links TRBV5-5 to TRBJ2-3; 7 bases match TRBD1. The CDR3 totals 15 residues. Per the germline V gene, CDR1 is SGHKS and CDR2 is YYEKEE (reference sequence). The trim removed 1 base at V and 4 bases at J, leaving 6 bases unmatched. CDR3 sequence: CASSLSGGGSDTQYF. CDR3 coding DNA: TGTGCCAGCAGCTTGTCAGGGGGTGGGTCAGATACGCAGTATTTT.

The chain couples TRBV5-1 to TRBJ2-1, with a tentative D call TRBD2 (6 bases). Trimming removed 1 base at V and 5 bases at J, with 16 bases between. Germline V CDR1 and CDR2: SGHRS, YFSETQ. The CDR3 is 16 amino acids. This CDR3 reads CASSLRVGGRNNEQFF. In DNA form, the CDR3 reads TGCGCCAGCAGCTTGAGAGTTGGGGGGAGAAACAATGAGCAGTTCTTC. Full variable domain (outside the CDR3, taken from reference TRBV5-1 and TRBJ2-1): KAGVTQTPRYLIKTRGQQVTLSCSPISGHRSVSWYQQTPGQGLQFLFEYFSETQRNKGNFPGRFSGRQFSNSRSEMNVSTLELGDSALYLCASSLRVGGRNNEQFFGPGTRLTVL.

The chain employs TRBV7-9 and TRBJ2-3; 8 positions match TRBD2. The V and J ends lost 1 base and 2 bases, in that order; junction bases with no gene match: 8. The CDR3 totals 17 residues. Germline CDR1 SEHNR, CDR2 FQNEAQ (reference sequence). CDR3 sequence (DNA): TGTGCCAGCAGCTTAGGGTCGGGGGGGATAGACACAGATACGCAGTATTTT. Protein: CASSLGSGGIDTDTQYF.